This T cell receptor (beta chain) is from a study of T cells after yellow fever vaccination. Study-level information: Preparation of the low-cell-number fractions used SMART-Seq v4 Ultra Low Input.

As TCR cDNA was made by 5'RACE template switching, a universal primer site and UMIs were added. TCRdb fed the 5' RACE reads into MiXCR, producing one record per CDR3 protein. The sample shows 550,000 to 750,000 distinct CDR3 sequences, about 13% of them seen only once. Study findings and constraints: The CD4 and CD8 compartments had a small share of their clonotypes in common. At around 95% for CD4 and about 91% for CD8, most primary-vaccination clones showed up again after the booster.

Comments on this clonotype: The antigen remains unidentified.

The germline V gene encodes CDR1 WNHNN and CDR2 SYGVQD (reference sequence). V trimming: 8 bases; J trimming: 4 bases; junction bases outside the gene matches: 13. CDR3 length equals 15 residues. V gene TRBV10-1 combines with J gene TRBJ2-7; TRBD2 matches 8 bases. This receptor was identified in a man between 25 and 39 years old who received the YFV17D yellow fever vaccine. The sample was PBMCs, taken on the day of the yellow fever booster vaccination. The CDR3 sequence is CASSRGAGGLYEQYF. The CDR3, as DNA: TGCGCCAGCTCCCGCGGGGCGGGAGGCCTGTACGAGCAGTACTTC.